Sequencing of this T cell receptor (beta chain) was carried out in a study of CD8+CD57+ T cells in acquired aplastic anemia. Between the trimmed V and J ends, which lost 3 bases and 6 bases, there was a span of 19 bases. The CDR3 has 16 residues. CDR1 is KGHDR and CDR2 is SFDVKD in the germline V gene. This clonotype was found once. CD8+CD57+ cell expansion, shown by flow cytometry, had occurred in the patients selected for sequencing. Profiling that covered TCR beta VDJ and CDR3 relied on genomic DNA as its template. TCRdb re-called the reads with MiXCR, one entry per CDR3 protein. The sample yields hundreds of thousands of distinct CDR3 sequences, around a third seen once.

The TCR originated in a human donor with aplastic anemia. Sequenced: sorted CD4+, CD8+, or CD8+CD57+ T cells (not recorded which) from PBMCs. This chain links TRBV24-1 with TRBJ1-1; maybe TRBD1 (6 bases). The CDR3 DNA is TGTGCCACCAGTGATCTAGTCGAGGGGGGAGCCGCTGAAGCTTTCTTT. Translating gives CATSDLVEGGAAEAFF.